Here is one TCR beta chain with its context. The antigen is not known. This record comes from a study of long-term antiretroviral therapy in people with HIV. Points from the study as a whole: Although diversity increased after ART, it remained lower than in transplant donor controls. Repertoire dominance by clones expanded before ART was seen at all time points.

Survey-level immunoSEQ v3.0 assays were run. TCRdb keeps only in-frame clones here, not all; method: immunoSEQ multiplex PCR. The sample carries approximately 17,000 clones, roughly 76% recorded once. The CDR3 covers 14 residues. Germline V CDR1 and CDR2: SGHRS, YFSETQ. Trimming removed 2 bases at V and 8 bases at J, with 13 bases between. Sequenced material: unsorted PBMCs, taken 1.5 years before starting antiretroviral therapy. This sequence joins TRBV5-1 and TRBJ1-4, with D uncertain. The sequence was obtained from a woman aged 45-59 years with HIV. The CDR3 DNA follows: TGCGCCAGCAGCTTAGGGCAGAGGAAGGAAAAACTGTTTTTT. Residues: CASSLGQRKEKLFF.